This T cell receptor (beta chain) emerged from a study of blood T cell repertoires in COVID-19. Germline V gene sequence: CDR1 SGHTA, CDR2 FQGNSA. V lost 4 bases to trimming and J lost 2 bases; unmatched junction nucleotides: 9. The CDR3 is 17 residues long. Measured with immunoSEQ multiplex PCR; TCRdb has only the in-frame clones, and not every one. The data contain over 200,000 clones, roughly 80% of them seen just once; the ten biggest clones take up 1.8%. For this clone: Other DNA variants within this sample encode the same CDR3.

Sequenced sample: PBMCs or T cells enriched from blood (not recorded which). The TCR was taken from a man in his sixties who had recovered from COVID-19. The chain employs TRBV7-2 and TRBJ1-3; 9 bases map to TRBD1. The CDR3 nucleotides read TGTGCCAGCAGCTCCCCGTCTGGGACAGGGACTGGAAACACCATATATTTT. This sequence encodes CASSSPSGTGTGNTIYF.